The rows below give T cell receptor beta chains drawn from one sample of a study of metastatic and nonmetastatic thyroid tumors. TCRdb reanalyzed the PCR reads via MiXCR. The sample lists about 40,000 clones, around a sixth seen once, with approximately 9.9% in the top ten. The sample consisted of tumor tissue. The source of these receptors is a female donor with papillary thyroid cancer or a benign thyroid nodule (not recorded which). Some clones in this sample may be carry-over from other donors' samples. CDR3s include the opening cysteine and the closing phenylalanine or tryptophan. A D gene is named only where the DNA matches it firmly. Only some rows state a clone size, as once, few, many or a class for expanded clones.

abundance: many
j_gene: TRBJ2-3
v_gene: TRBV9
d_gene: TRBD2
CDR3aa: CASDTSGRSTDTQYF
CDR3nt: TGTGCCAGCGATACTAGCGGGAGAAGCACAGATACGCAGTATTTT

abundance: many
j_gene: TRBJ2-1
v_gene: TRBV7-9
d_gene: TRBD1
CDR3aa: CASRQGNWNEQFF
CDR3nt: TGTGCCAGCAGACAGGGGAATTGGAATGAGCAGTTCTTC

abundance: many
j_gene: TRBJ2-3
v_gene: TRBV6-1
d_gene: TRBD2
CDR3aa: CASSEGLAGVDTQYF
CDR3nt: TGTGCCAGCAGTGAAGGACTAGCGGGAGTAGATACGCAGTATTTT

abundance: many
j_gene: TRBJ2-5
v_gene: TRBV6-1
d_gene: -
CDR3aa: CASSVMGGSAQYF
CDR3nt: TGTGCCAGCAGTGTGATGGGGGGAAGTGCCCAGTACTTC

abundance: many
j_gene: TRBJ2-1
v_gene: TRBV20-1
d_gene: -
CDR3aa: CSARDRRGLYNEQFF
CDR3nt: TGCAGTGCTAGAGATCGGCGGGGACTCTACAATGAGCAGTTCTTC

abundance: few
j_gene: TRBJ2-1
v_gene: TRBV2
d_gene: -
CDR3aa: CASSEVEATSNDQFF
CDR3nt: TGTGCCAGCAGTGAAGTTGAGGCTACAAGCAATGATCAGTTCTTC

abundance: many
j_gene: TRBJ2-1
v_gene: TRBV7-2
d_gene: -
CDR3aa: CASGWGDEQFF
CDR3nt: TGTGCCAGCGGGTGGGGAGATGAGCAGTTCTTC

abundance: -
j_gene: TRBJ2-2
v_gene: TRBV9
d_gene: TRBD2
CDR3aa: CGSSARTSGTPDNTGELFF
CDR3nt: TGTGGCAGCAGCGCCAGGACTAGCGGGACTCCAGACAACACCGGTGAGCTGTTTTTT

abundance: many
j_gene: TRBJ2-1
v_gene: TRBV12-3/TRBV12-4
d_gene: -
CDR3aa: CASSLVDPVRIYNEQFF
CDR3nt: TGTGCCAGCAGTTTGGTAGACCCCGTCAGGATCTACAATGAGCAGTTCTTC

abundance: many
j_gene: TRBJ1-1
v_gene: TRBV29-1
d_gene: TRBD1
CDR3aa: CSVYRGWNTEAFF
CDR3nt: TGCAGCGTATACAGGGGGTGGAACACTGAAGCTTTCTTT

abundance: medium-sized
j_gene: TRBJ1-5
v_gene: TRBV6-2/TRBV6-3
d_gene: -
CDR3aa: CASRSDSHQPQHF
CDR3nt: TGTGCCAGCAGGTCCGATAGCCATCAGCCCCAGCATTTT

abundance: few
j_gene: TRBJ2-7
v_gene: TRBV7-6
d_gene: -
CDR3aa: CASSKDQGLDYEQYF
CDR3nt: TGTGCCAGCAGCAAAGATCAAGGCCTTGATTACGAGCAGTACTTC

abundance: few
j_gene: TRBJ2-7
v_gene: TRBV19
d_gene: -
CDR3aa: CVSSRGQTEQHF
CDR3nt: TGTGTCAGTAGTAGGGGTCAGACCGAGCAGCACTTC

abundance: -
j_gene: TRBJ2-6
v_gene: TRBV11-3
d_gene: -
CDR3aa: CATDMGQNSGANVLTF
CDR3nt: TGTGCCACCGATATGGGCCAGAACTCTGGGGCCAACGTCCTGACTTTC

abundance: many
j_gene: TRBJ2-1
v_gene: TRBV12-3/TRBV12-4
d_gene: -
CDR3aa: CASSPENIYEQFF
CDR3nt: TGTGCCAGCAGCCCCGAAAATATCTATGAGCAGTTCTTC

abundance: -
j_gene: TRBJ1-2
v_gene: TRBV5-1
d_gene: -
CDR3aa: CASSLATRADSYGYTF
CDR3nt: TGCGCCAGCAGCTTGGCAACTCGGGCAGATTCCTATGGCTACACCTTC

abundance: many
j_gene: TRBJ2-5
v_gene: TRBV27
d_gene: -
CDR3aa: CASRQGLGVETQYF
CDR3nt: TGTGCCAGCAGGCAGGGCCTGGGGGTAGAGACCCAGTACTTC

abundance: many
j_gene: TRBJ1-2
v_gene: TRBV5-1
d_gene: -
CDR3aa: CASSLGGNYGYTF
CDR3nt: TGCGCCAGCAGCTTAGGGGGGAACTATGGCTACACCTTC

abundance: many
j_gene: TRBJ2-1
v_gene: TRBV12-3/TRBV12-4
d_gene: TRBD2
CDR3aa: CASSFVGGVAGYNEQFF
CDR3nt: TGTGCCAGCAGTTTTGTTGGGGGGGTCGCCGGGTACAATGAGCAGTTCTTC

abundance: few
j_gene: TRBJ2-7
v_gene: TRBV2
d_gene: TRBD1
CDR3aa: CASSVLQGAHEQYF
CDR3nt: TGTGCCAGCAGTGTTTTACAGGGGGCACACGAGCAGTACTTC

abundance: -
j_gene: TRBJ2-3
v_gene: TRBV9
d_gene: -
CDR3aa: CANSLVQGFTDTQYF
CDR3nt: TGTGCCAACAGCCTAGTACAGGGTTTCACAGATACGCAGTATTTT

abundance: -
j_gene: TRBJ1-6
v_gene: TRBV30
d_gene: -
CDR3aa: CACPSRGAGIFSPLHF
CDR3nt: TGTGCCTGCCCCAGTCGGGGCGCTGGGATCTTTTCACCCCTCCACTTT